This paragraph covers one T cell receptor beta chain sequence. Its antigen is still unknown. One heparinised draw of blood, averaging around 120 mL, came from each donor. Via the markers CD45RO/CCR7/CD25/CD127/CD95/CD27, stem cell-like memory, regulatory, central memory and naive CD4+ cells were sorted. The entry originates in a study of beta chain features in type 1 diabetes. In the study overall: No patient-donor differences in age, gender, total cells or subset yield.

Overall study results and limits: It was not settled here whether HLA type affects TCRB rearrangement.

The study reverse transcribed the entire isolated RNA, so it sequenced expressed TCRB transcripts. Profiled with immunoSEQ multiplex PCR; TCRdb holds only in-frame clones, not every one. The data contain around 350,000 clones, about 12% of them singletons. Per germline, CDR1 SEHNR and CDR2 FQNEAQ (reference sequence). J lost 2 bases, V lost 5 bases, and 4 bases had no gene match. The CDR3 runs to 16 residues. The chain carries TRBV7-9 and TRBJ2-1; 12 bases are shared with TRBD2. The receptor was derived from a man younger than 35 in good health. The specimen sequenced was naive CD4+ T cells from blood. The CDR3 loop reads CASSNSSGGAYNEQFF. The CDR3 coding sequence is TGTGCCAGCAGCAACTCTAGCGGGGGGGCCTACAATGAGCAGTTCTTC.